These 5 T cell receptor beta chains originate from one sample sequenced in a study of shared clonotypes between healthy human individuals (dated by TCRdb to about 2020). The library was obtained by the immunoSEQ multiplex PCR assay. TCRdb re-hosts the immuneACCESS table, in-frame sequences only. Its copies lack some clones; in the studies checked, an unresolved V gene accounts for under half of them, and the cause for the rest is not known. For this sample there are almost 750,000 clones; 72% appear just once. Approximately 1.7% of the sample comes from the top ten. The sample consisted of memory CD4+ T cells sorted from blood. This specimen's cell subset or site label, interpreted: CD45RA-negative fraction. These TCRs come from a woman aged 30 to 39 in good health.

This clone was observed a few times. The chain recombines TRBV27 with TRBJ1-2; TRBD1 agrees at 8 bases. V dropped 4 bases and J dropped 1; count of bases not matched to a gene: 2. Germline loops: CDR1 MNHEY, CDR2 SMNVEV (reference sequence). CDR3 length: 14 amino acids. The CDR3 here is CASSYGQGNYGYTF. The CDR3 nucleotides read TGTGCCAGCAGTTATGGACAGGGTAACTATGGCTACACCTTC.

A note on this clone: It differs at one base from a far larger clone, so likely a read error. The sample carries other DNA sequences with the same CDR3. V and J are TRBV5-1 and TRBJ2-1; 8 positions match TRBD2. Losses at the gene ends were 0 bases for V and 4 bases for J; bases not matched to a gene: 3. Germline V CDR1 and CDR2: SGHRS, YFSETQ. This CDR3 spans 15 amino acids. CDR3: CASSLASGGYNEQFF. CDR3 DNA sequence: TGCGCCAGCAGCTTGGCGAGCGGGGGTTACAATGAGCAGTTCTTC.

Only a few counts were recorded for this clone. The gene calls are TRBV7-2 and TRBJ2-7; unclear D gene. Trimming removed 10 bases from V and 2 bases from J, with 21 bases in between. This CDR3 has 15 amino acids. Germline CDR1 and CDR2: SGHTA and FQGNSA. The CDR3, as DNA: TGTGCCACCTCCCGAAGCGTACTTTTAACCTACGAGCAGTACTTC. This codes for CATSRSVLLTYEQYF.

This chain uses TRBV16 with TRBJ2-7; 7 bases fit TRBD2. V dropped 4 bases and J dropped 5; count of bases not matched to a gene: 14. The CDR3 length is 16 residues. Germline V CDR1 and CDR2: KGHSY, FQNENV. The CDR3 loop is CASSPPRGYGTNEQYF. Written as DNA, the CDR3 is TGTGCCAGCAGCCCACCTCGGGGGTATGGGACTAACGAGCAGTACTTC.

This rearrangement joins TRBV7-8 to TRBJ1-5; TRBD1 aligns across 12 bases. This CDR3 region has 16 residues. CDR1 is SGHVS, CDR2 FQNEAQ, per germline. Germline trimming cut 5 bases from V and 7 bases from J; bases unmatched to any gene: 9. As DNA, the CDR3 is TGTGCCAGCAGCCCGACCGGGACAGGGGGCGGACAGCCCCAGCATTTT. This translates into CASSPTGTGGGQPQHF.